This T cell receptor beta chain was sequenced for a study of blood T cells in healthy people across ages. For the second PCR, which ran for 7 to 11 cycles, a sample-barcoded 5' primer and a J-beta primer mix were used. Sequencing of every sample gave 2.5 million or more CDR3-containing paired-end reads. Each CDR3 protein gets one entry after TCRdb re-called the 5' RACE reads with MiXCR. The sample has about 1,400,000 distinct CDR3 sequences; approximately 59% are singletons. Points on this clonotype: Its antigen is undetermined.

With 7 bases removed from V and 1 base from J, the gap between germline ends came to 10 bases. The CDR3 has 12 amino acids. Germline CDR1 SQVTM, CDR2 ANQGSEA. Overall study results and limits: Donor CMV status, an unknown factor, possibly confounded changes in expanded clonotypes.

This chain uses TRBV29-1 with TRBJ2-5; TRBD1 is a possible D gene (6 bases). This sequence originates from a man between 18 and 35 years old in good health. Sequencing input: blood. CDR3 coding DNA: TGCAGCGGCAGACAGGTCCAAGAGACCCAGTACTTC. This encodes CSGRQVQETQYF.